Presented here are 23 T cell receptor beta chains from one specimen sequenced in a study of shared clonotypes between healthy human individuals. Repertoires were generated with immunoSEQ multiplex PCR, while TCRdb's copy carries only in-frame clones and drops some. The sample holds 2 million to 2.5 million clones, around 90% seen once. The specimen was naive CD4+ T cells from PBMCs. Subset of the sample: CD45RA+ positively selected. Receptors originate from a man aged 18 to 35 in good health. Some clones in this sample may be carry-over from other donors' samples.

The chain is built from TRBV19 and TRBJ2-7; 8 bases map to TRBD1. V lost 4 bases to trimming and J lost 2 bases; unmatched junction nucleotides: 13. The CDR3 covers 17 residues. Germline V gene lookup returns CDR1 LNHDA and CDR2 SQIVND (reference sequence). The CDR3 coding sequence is TGTGCCAGTAGTACGCTAGCCGACAGGGGTAACCCCTACGAGCAGTACTTC. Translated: CASSTLADRGNPYEQYF.

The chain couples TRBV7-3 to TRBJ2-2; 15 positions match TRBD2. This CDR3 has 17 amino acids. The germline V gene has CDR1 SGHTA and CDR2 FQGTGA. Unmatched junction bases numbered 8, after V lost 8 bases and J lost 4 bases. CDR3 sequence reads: CASARTSGRDGTGELFF. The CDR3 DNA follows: TGTGCCAGCGCTCGGACTAGCGGGAGGGATGGCACCGGGGAGCTGTTTTTT.

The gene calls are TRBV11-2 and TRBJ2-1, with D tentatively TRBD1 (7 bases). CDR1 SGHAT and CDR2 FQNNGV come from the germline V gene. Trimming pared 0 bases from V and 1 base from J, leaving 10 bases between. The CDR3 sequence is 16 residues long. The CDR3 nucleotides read TGTGCCAGCAGCTTAGAACAGGGGAGGTCCTACAATGAGCAGTTCTTC. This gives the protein CASSLEQGRSYNEQFF.

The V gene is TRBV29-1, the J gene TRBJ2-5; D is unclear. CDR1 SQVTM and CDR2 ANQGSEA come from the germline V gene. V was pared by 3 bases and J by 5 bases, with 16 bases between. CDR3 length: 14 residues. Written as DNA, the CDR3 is TGCAGCGTTGAGAGGACGCGGCCTGCGGAGACCCAGTACTTC. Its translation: CSVERTRPAETQYF.

In DNA, the CDR3 is TGCAGCGTGGCCGGGCTAGCGGAGGGGATCCGGTACTTC. It specifies CSVAGLAEGIRYF. V and J are TRBV29-1 and TRBJ2-5; 7 bases fit TRBD2. This CDR3 is 13 amino acids long. The germline V gene encodes CDR1 SQVTM and CDR2 ANQGSEA. Germline trimming cut 6 bases from V and 13 bases from J; bases unmatched to any gene: 17.

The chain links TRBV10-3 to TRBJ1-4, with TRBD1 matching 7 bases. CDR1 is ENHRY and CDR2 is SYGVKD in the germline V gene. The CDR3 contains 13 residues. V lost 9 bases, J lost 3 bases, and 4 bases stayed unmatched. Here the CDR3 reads CAIRQGANEKLFF. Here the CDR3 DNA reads TGTGCCATTAGGCAGGGGGCTAATGAAAAACTGTTTTTT.

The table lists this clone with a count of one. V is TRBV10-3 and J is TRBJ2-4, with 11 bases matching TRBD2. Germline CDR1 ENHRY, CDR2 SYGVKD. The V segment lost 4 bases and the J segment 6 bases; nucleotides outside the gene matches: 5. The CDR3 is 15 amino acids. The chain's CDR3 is CAISALAGVGNIQYF. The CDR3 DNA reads TGTGCCATCAGTGCACTAGCGGGAGTCGGAAACATTCAGTACTTC.

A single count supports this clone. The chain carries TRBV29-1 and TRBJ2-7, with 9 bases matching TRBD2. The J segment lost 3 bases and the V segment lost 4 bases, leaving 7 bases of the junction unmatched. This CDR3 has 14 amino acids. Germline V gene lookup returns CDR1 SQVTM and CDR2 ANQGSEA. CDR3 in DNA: TGCAGCGTTGGTGGGCTAGCGGGAAACTACGAGCAGTACTTC. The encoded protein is CSVGGLAGNYEQYF.

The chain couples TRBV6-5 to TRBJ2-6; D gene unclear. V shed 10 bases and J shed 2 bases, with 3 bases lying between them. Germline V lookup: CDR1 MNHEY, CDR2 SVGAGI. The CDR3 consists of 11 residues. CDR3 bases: TGTGCCACCGCTGGGGCCAACGTCCTGACTTTC. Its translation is CATAGANVLTF.

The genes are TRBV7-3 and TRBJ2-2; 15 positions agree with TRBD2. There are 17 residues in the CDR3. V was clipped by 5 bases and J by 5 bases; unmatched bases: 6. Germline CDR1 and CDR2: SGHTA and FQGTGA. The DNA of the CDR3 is TGTGCCAGCAGCCCCTCGGGACTAGCGGGAGGAACCGGGGAGCTGTTTTTT. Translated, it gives CASSPSGLAGGTGELFF.

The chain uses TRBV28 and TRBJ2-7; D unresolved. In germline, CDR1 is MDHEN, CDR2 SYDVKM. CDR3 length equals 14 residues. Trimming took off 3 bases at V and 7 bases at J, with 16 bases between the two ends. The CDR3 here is CASSFAGLMGEQYF. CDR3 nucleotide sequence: TGTGCCAGCAGTTTCGCCGGCCTGATGGGAGAGCAGTACTTC.

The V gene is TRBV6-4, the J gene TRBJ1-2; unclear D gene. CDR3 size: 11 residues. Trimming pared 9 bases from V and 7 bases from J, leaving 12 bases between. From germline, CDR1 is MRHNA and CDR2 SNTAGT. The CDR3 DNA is TGTGCCAGGGTGGACCGGGGTGGCTACACCTTC. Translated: CARVDRGGYTF.

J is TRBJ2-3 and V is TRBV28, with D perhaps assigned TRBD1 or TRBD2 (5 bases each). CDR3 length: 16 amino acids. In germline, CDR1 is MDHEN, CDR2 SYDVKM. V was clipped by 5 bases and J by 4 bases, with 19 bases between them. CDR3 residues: CASSTQDSIGADTQYF. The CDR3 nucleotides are TGTGCCAGCAGTACACAGGACTCAATTGGGGCAGATACGCAGTATTTT. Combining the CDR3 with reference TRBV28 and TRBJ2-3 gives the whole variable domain DVKVTQSSRYLVKRTGEKVFLECVQDMDHENMFWYRQDPGLGLRLIYFSYDVKMKEKGDIPEGYSVSREKKERFSLILESASTNQTSMYLCASSTQDSIGADTQYFGPGTRLTVL.

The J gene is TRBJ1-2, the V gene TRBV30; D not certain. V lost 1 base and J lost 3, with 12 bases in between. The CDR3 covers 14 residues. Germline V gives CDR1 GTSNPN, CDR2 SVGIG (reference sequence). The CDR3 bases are TGTGCCTGGAGTGAATTGATTAACCACTATGGCTACACCTTC. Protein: CAWSELINHYGYTF.

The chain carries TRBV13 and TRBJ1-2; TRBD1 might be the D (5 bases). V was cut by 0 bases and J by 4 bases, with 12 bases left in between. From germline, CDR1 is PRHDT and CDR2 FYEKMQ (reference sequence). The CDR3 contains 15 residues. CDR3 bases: TGTGCCAGCAGCTTAGGCCGGTCAGGGCTCTATGGCTACACCTTC. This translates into CASSLGRSGLYGYTF.

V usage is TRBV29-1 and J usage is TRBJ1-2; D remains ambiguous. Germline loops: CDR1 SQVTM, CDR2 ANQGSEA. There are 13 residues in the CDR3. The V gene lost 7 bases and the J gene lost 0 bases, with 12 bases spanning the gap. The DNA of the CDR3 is TGCAGCGCTGGACGGCTGTCTAACTATGGCTACACCTTC. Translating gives CSAGRLSNYGYTF.

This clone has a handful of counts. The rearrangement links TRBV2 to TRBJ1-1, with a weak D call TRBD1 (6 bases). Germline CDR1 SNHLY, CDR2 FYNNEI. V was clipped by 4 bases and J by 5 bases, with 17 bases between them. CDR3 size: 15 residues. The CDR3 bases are TGTGCCAGCAGTGTTGCGGGGGCCTCTAGGACTGAAGCTTTCTTT. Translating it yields CASSVAGASRTEAFF.

The CDR3, as DNA: TGTGCCAGCTCACCGGGACAGGGTGCTGGCTACACCTTC. This sequence encodes CASSPGQGAGYTF. The J gene is TRBJ1-2, the V gene TRBV18; the match to TRBD1 covers 9 bases. Per germline, CDR1 KGHSH and CDR2 LQKENI. V lost 3 bases, J lost 7 bases, and 3 bases stayed unmatched. This CDR3 is 13 amino acids long.

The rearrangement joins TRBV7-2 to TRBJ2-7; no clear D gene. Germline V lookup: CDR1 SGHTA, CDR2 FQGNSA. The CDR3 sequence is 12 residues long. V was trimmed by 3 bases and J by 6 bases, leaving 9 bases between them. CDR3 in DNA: TGTGCCAGCAGCTTGTTTGGGGTCGAGCAGTACTTC. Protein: CASSLFGVEQYF.

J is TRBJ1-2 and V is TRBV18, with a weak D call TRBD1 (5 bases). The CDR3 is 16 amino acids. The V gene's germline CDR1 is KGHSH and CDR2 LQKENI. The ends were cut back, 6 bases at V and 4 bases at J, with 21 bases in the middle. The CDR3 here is CASSDRAREVSYGYTF. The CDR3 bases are TGTGCCAGCTCGGATAGGGCCAGGGAGGTTTCCTATGGCTACACCTTC.

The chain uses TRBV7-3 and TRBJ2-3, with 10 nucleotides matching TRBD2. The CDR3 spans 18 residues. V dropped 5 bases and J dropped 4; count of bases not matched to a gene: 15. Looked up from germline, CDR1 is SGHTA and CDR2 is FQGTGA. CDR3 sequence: CASSLYSMASGSADTQYF. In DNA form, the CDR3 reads TGTGCCAGCAGCCTTTACTCGATGGCTAGCGGGAGCGCAGATACGCAGTATTTT.

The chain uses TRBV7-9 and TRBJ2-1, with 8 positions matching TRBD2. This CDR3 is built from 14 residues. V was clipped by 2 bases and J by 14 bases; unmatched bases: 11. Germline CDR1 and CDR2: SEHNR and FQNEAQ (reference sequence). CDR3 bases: TGTGCCAGCAGCTTATCTCGCGGGGGGCGCGGCGAGTTCTTC. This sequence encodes CASSLSRGGRGEFF.

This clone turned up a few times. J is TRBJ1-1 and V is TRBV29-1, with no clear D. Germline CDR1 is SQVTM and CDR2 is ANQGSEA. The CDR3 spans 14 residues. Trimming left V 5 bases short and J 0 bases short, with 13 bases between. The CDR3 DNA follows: TGCAGCGTTAACAGAAGCCCTATGAACACTGAAGCTTTCTTT. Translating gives CSVNRSPMNTEAFF. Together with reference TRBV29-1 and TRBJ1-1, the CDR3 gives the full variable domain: SAVISQKPSRDICQRGTSLTIQCQVDSQVTMMFWYRQQPGQSLTLIATANQGSEATYESGFVIDKFPISRPNLTFSTLTVSNMSPEDSSIYLCSVNRSPMNTEAFFGQGTRLTVV.